These 5 T cell receptor beta chains were sequenced from one sample in a study of immune evolution from preneoplasia to lung adenocarcinoma. The data were produced by immunoSEQ multiplex PCR, yet TCRdb's version contains in-frame clones alone and is incomplete. The table has 37,000 or so clones, 65% to 75% seen once. The sequenced material came from FFPE invasive lung adenocarcinoma tissue. The source is a person in their sixties or seventies with lung adenocarcinoma.

The table lists this clone with a few counts. The chain is built from TRBV11-2 and TRBJ2-1, with 11 bases that match TRBD2. With 3 bases clipped from V and 0 bases from J, the junction kept 7 bases outside the gene matches. Germline V gives CDR1 SGHAT, CDR2 FQNNGV. CDR3 length: 18 amino acids. The CDR3 loop reads CASSFRGTSGSSYNEQFF. The CDR3 DNA reads TGTGCCAGCAGCTTCCGGGGGACTAGCGGCAGCTCCTACAATGAGCAGTTCTTC.

This clone has only a few counts. The rearrangement links TRBV19 to TRBJ2-2; D may be TRBD1 (5 bases). The germline CDR1 and CDR2 sequences are LNHDA and SQIVND (reference sequence). The V and J ends lost 5 bases and 8 bases respectively, with 15 bases between them. The CDR3 runs 14 residues. In DNA form, the CDR3 reads TGTGCCAGTAGTCGCTACTTCACAGGAGGGGAGCTGTTTTTT. Its protein product is CASSRYFTGGELFF.

The CDR3 DNA reads TGTGCCAGTAGTATAACCGGGACAGATGAAAAACTGTTTTTT. Translating gives CASSITGTDEKLFF. The chain joins TRBV19 to TRBJ1-4; TRBD1 agrees at 7 bases. V trimming: 2 bases; J trimming: 6 bases; junction bases outside the gene matches: 3. The CDR3 is 14 amino acids. Germline lookup yields CDR1 LNHDA and CDR2 SQIVND (reference sequence).

The genes are TRBV28 and TRBJ2-6; 8 bases match TRBD2. Looked up from germline, CDR1 is MDHEN and CDR2 is SYDVKM. V lost 6 bases to trimming and J lost 2 bases; unmatched junction nucleotides: 3. This CDR3 region has 15 residues. DNA of the CDR3: TGTGCCAGCAGCCGTAGCGGGACTGGGGCCAACGTCCTGACTTTC. Amino acids: CASSRSGTGANVLTF.

The rearrangement links TRBV19 to TRBJ1-5; TRBD1 agrees at 7 bases. This CDR3 is built from 15 residues. Germline CDR1 LNHDA, CDR2 SQIVND (reference sequence). The V segment lost 5 bases and the J segment 4 bases; nucleotides outside the gene matches: 8. In DNA form, the CDR3 reads TGTGCCAGTAGTCCAGGGGGGGGTAGGAATCAGCCCCAGCATTTT. Translation: CASSPGGGRNQPQHF.